The 14 T cell receptor beta chains given below trace back to one sample, sequenced in a study of regulatory T cells in long-lasting Graves disease. Researchers made TCR beta libraries by using iRepertoire HTBI primers and running Arm-PCR on CDR3 regions. TCRdb redid the calling of the multiplex PCR reads with MiXCR, one entry per CDR3 protein. The sample consists of roughly 400,000 distinct CDR3 sequences, about 15% of them appearing once. The sample's time point: newly diagnosed GD, antithyroid drugs for less than 3 months. Construction of the TCR library relied on RNA isolated from PBMCs. The data also belong to a second study, concerning T cells in Graves' hyperthyroidism and ophthalmopathy.

The source material was peripheral blood mononuclear cells (PBMCs), sampled at new diagnosis, from a patient treated with antithyroid drugs. These TCRs come from a woman in her forties with Graves disease.

The chain carries TRBV27 and TRBJ2-7; tentative D call: TRBD2 (6 bases). The CDR3 is made up of 13 amino acids. Germline CDR1 MNHEY, CDR2 SMNVEV (reference sequence). The germline V and J ends were trimmed by 4 bases and 7 bases, with 14 bases remaining between them. The CDR3 DNA follows: TGTGCCAGCAGTTCCTCCGGGGGACGGGAGCAGTACTTC. Translating gives CASSSSGGREQYF.

Here the CDR3 reads CSVEGTGGDRYGYTF. The CDR3 DNA follows: TGCAGCGTTGAAGGGACAGGGGGCGACCGTTATGGCTACACCTTC. The chain carries TRBV29-1 and TRBJ1-2, with TRBD1 identical over 11 bases. The length of the CDR3 is 15 residues. Per the germline V gene, CDR1 is SQVTM and CDR2 is ANQGSEA. Unmatched junction bases numbered 6, after V lost 1 base and J lost 5 bases. The entire variable domain, with the rest obtained from reference TRBV29-1 and TRBJ1-2, is as follows: SAVISQKPSRDICQRGTSLTIQCQVDSQVTMMFWYRQQPGQSLTLIATANQGSEATYESGFVIDKFPISRPNLTFSTLTVSNMSPEDSSIYLCSVEGTGGDRYGYTFGSGTRLTVV.

The table lists this clonotype with many counts. This chain joins TRBV12-3 or TRBV12-4 and TRBJ1-1, with TRBD1 matching 8 bases. V shed 8 bases, J shed 3 bases, and the junction held 23 bases outside the gene matches. This CDR3 has 19 amino acids. The CDR3 is CASGTGRGGQGQGDTEAFF. CDR3 in DNA: TGTGCCAGCGGCACGGGGAGGGGCGGACAGGGTCAGGGAGACACTGAAGCTTTCTTT.

This clonotype was picked up a small number of times. The V gene is TRBV5-4, the J gene TRBJ1-2, with D unclear. V was pared by 3 bases and J by 5 bases, with 23 bases between. CDR3 size: 17 residues. Germline values: CDR1 SGHNT, CDR2 YYREEE (reference sequence). This CDR3 reads CASSYGKAEIKVYGYTF. Written as DNA, the CDR3 is TGTGCCAGCAGCTACGGTAAGGCGGAAATAAAGGTTTATGGCTACACCTTC.

This clonotype was seen many times. V gene TRBV11-3 combines with J gene TRBJ2-1, with a tentative D call TRBD1 (6 bases). Germline V lookup: CDR1 SGHNT, CDR2 YENEEA. This CDR3 contains 18 residues. V shed 5 bases and J shed 0 bases, with 20 bases lying between them. The CDR3, as DNA: TGTGCCAGCAGCCCCCCCCGAGATGGACAGAGCTCCTACAATGAGCAGTTCTTC. This translates into CASSPPRDGQSSYNEQFF. Based on the CDR3 plus reference TRBV11-3 and TRBJ2-1, the full variable domain is EAGVVQSPRYKIIEKKQPVAFWCNPISGHNTLYWYLQNLGQGPELLIRYENEEAVDDSQLPKDRFSAERLKGVDSTLKIQPAELGDSAVYLCASSPPRDGQSSYNEQFFGPGTRLTVL.

This rearrangement joins TRBV12-3 or TRBV12-4 to TRBJ1-2; D ambiguous. The CDR3 spans 11 residues. The V end lost 5 bases, the J end lost 8 bases, and 9 bases lay between the germline ends. The CDR3 DNA follows: TGTGCCAGCAGTGTCGCTGCCGGCTACACCTTC. Its translation is CASSVAAGYTF.

This clonotype was detected many times. CDR3 coding DNA: TGTGCCAGCAGCGCCTACACTAGCGGCACCTACAATGAGCAGTTCTTC. Its protein is CASSAYTSGTYNEQFF. V is TRBV7-3 and J is TRBJ2-1; 8 bases map to TRBD2. Germline loops: CDR1 SGHTA, CDR2 FQGTGA. Trimming removed 5 bases from V and 2 bases from J; junction bases left unmatched: 8. The CDR3 sequence is 16 residues long.

This clonotype was seen many times. The chain couples TRBV12-3 or TRBV12-4 to TRBJ2-1; 14 nucleotides align to TRBD2. The CDR3 length is 15 residues. V trimming: 8 bases; J trimming: 6 bases; junction bases outside the gene matches: 6. CDR3 protein: CASANGTSGSNEQFF. The CDR3 region has the DNA TGTGCCAGCGCCAATGGGACTAGCGGGAGCAATGAGCAGTTCTTC.

This clonotype was found many times. This chain joins TRBV5-1 and TRBJ2-5, with 8 bases lining up with TRBD1. Germline loops: CDR1 SGHRS, CDR2 YFSETQ. The CDR3 sequence is 15 residues long. V dropped 7 bases and J dropped 1; count of bases not matched to a gene: 9. DNA of the CDR3: TGCGCCAGCGGAGAGATAGGACAGGGCCAAGAGACCCAGTACTTC. This codes for CASGEIGQGQETQYF.

The chain links TRBV4-1 to TRBJ2-2; 12 positions agree with TRBD2. V lost 3 bases, J lost 1 base, and 3 bases stayed unmatched. Germline loops: CDR1 MGHRA, CDR2 YSYEKL. The CDR3 is 17 amino acids. CDR3 coding DNA: TGCGCCAGCAGCCACACGGGACTAGCGGGGAACACCGGGGAGCTGTTTTTT. It translates to CASSHTGLAGNTGELFF.

The chain couples TRBV6-2 or TRBV6-3 to TRBJ2-3; D uncertain. The CDR3 has 15 residues. Germline assignment: CDR1 MNHEY and CDR2 SVGEGT. The V and J ends lost 5 bases and 0 bases respectively, with 12 bases between them. Here the CDR3 reads CASSLSAGSTDTQYF. CDR3 DNA sequence: TGTGCCAGCAGTCTTTCGGCAGGTAGCACAGATACGCAGTATTTT.

This clonotype has a count of ten or more. The V gene is TRBV12-3 or TRBV12-4, the J gene TRBJ2-1; tentatively, D is TRBD2 (6 bases). This CDR3 spans 15 amino acids. Deletions cut 10 bases from V and 5 bases from J, with 21 bases between. The CDR3 loop is CANFRDCLLDNEQFF. CDR3 DNA: TGTGCCAACTTCCGGGACTGCCTCCTGGACAATGAGCAGTTCTTC.

This clonotype was recorded at least ten times. The gene calls are TRBV20-1 and TRBJ2-1; tentative D call: TRBD2 (5 bases). The CDR3 is 11 amino acids. CDR1 is DFQATT, CDR2 SNEGSKA, per germline (reference sequence). Between the trimmed V and J ends, which lost 6 bases and 9 bases, there was a span of 12 bases. This chain's CDR3 is CSATSAGEQFF. Here the CDR3 DNA reads TGCAGTGCAACCTCGGCGGGTGAGCAGTTCTTC.

Ten or more counts support this clonotype. The rearrangement uses TRBV28 and TRBJ2-4; 8 bases are shared with TRBD1. The germline V gene encodes CDR1 MDHEN and CDR2 SYDVKM. This CDR3 is 15 amino acids long. Trimming at V came to 6 bases and at J to 1 base, leaving 5 bases not matched to a gene. CDR3 nucleotides: TGTGCCAGCAGGCTACGACAGGGGGCCAAAAACATTCAGTACTTC. It specifies CASRLRQGAKNIQYF.